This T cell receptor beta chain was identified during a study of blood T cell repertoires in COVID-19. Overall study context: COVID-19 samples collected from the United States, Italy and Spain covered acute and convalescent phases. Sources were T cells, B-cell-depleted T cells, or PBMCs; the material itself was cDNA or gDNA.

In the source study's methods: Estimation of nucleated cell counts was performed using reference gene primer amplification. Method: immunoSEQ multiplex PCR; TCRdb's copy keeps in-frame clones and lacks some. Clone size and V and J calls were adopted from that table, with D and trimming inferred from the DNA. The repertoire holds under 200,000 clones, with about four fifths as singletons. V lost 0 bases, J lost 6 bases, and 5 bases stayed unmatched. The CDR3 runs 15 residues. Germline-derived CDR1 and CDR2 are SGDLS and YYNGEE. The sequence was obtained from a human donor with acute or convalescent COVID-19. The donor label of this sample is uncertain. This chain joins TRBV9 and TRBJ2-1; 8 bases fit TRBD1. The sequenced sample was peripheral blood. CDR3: CASSVAAGGANEQFF. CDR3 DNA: TGTGCCAGCAGCGTAGCGGCAGGGGGCGCCAATGAGCAGTTCTTC.